Here is one TCR beta chain with its context. Profiling relied on immunoSEQ multiplex PCR, and the TCRdb table lists in-frame clones only, not all of them. The data contain about 480,000 clones, 85% to 90% of them singletons. The sample comes from a study of blood T cell repertoires in COVID-19. Ages ranged from about 18 to 89 years, with residence in 24 US areas. With V trimmed by 0 bases and J by 4 bases, 10 bases remained unmatched. CDR1 and CDR2 from the germline V gene are SGHRS and YFSETQ. This CDR3 has 16 amino acids. This TCR came from a woman aged 40 to 50 who had recovered from COVID-19. J is TRBJ2-7 and V is TRBV5-1, with 7 bases aligning to TRBD1. Specimen: PBMCs or T cells enriched from blood (not recorded which). The CDR3 DNA is TGCGCCAGCAGCTTGGCCCCTGACAGGGCACGTTACGAGCAGTACTTC. Translation: CASSLAPDRARYEQYF.